Listed here are 9 T cell receptor beta chains from one sample, sequenced in a study of OX40 agonist ivuxolimab in advanced cancers. TCRdb's copy holds only in-frame clones and misses some; the assay was immunoSEQ multiplex PCR. The sample lists around 13,000 clones; about 75% were seen once. The source material was CD4+ or CD8+ T cells sorted from blood, sampled in a trial of the OX40 agonist ivuxolimab. These receptor sequences come from an adult with an advanced solid tumor such as melanoma, head and neck, liver or kidney cancer.

This clone was counted only a few times. This chain uses TRBV2 with TRBJ1-5; D gene unclear. The CDR3 sequence is 14 residues long. The V and J ends lost 6 bases and 6 bases respectively, with 15 bases between them. Germline CDR1 reads SNHLY; CDR2 reads FYNNEI. In DNA form, the CDR3 reads TGTGCCAGCAGCCCCACCCAGAGGACTCAGCCCCAGCATTTT. Translating it yields CASSPTQRTQPQHF.

This chain connects TRBV27 to TRBJ2-7; 10 bases are a match to TRBD1. The V gene's germline CDR1 is MNHEY and CDR2 SMNVEV (reference sequence). The CDR3 length is 14 residues. The trim removed 5 bases at V and 3 bases at J, leaving 4 bases unmatched. Written as DNA, the CDR3 is TGTGCCAGCAGTCTGGGGACAGGGGTCTACGAGCAGTACTTC. It codes for CASSLGTGVYEQYF.

The chain joins TRBV6-6 to TRBJ2-7; TRBD1 might be the D (6 bases). V was pared by 0 bases and J by 2 bases, with 8 bases between. The CDR3 has 14 residues. Germline V CDR1 and CDR2: MNHNY, SVGAGI (reference sequence). CDR3 amino acids: CASSYSGAPYEQYF. The CDR3 DNA reads TGTGCCAGCAGTTACTCGGGGGCTCCCTACGAGCAGTACTTC.

The rearrangement uses TRBV9 and TRBJ1-5; D is uncertain. The germline V gene encodes CDR1 SGDLS and CDR2 YYNGEE. The V end was cut by 0 bases, the J end by 6 bases, with 7 bases between. This CDR3 has 13 residues. CDR3 coding DNA: TGTGCCAGCAGCGTAGCCCCCGGTCAGCCCCAGCATTTT. As protein: CASSVAPGQPQHF.

CDR3: CASSIGQGMFYEQYF. The CDR3 region has the DNA TGTGCCAGTAGTATCGGGCAGGGTATGTTCTACGAGCAGTACTTC. The chain employs TRBV19 and TRBJ2-7; maybe TRBD1 (5 bases). CDR3 length: 15 residues. Trimming took 3 bases from V and 3 from J, leaving 15 bases between them. The germline V gene encodes CDR1 LNHDA and CDR2 SQIVND (reference sequence).

The CDR3 DNA sequence: TGCGCCAGCAGCCAAGAAGACAGATACAACGTCCTGACTTTC. As protein: CASSQEDRYNVLTF. The J gene is TRBJ2-6, the V gene TRBV4-3; weak D call: TRBD1 (5 bases). This CDR3 has 14 residues. The germline V gene has CDR1 LGHNA and CDR2 YSLEER. Trimming cost V 0 bases and J 9 bases, with 9 bases left between them.

This clone was seen only a few times. The gene calls are TRBV14 and TRBJ1-2; maybe TRBD1 (5 bases). There are 14 residues in the CDR3. V was pared by 2 bases and J by 1 base, with 8 bases between. The germline CDR1 and CDR2 sequences are SGHDN and FVKESK. CDR3 DNA sequence: TGTGCCAGCAGCCAACAGGGATATAACTATGGCTACACCTTC. Translating gives CASSQQGYNYGYTF.

The genes are TRBV19 and TRBJ2-7, with 11 nucleotides matching TRBD1. V shed 10 bases and J 4 bases; nucleotides not matched to a gene: 15. CDR3 length: 16 residues. The germline gives CDR1 LNHDA, CDR2 SQIVND (reference sequence). This chain's CDR3 is CATLARRTGGLYEQYF. The CDR3 DNA sequence: TGTGCCACCCTGGCTCGCCGGACAGGGGGCTTGTACGAGCAGTACTTC.

This clone has a handful of counts. The chain uses TRBV28 and TRBJ1-4; possibly TRBD1 for D (6 bases). The germline V gene has CDR1 MDHEN and CDR2 SYDVKM. Trimming pared 6 bases from V and 8 bases from J, leaving 25 bases between. The CDR3 is made up of 17 amino acids. The CDR3 coding sequence is TGTGCCAGCAGCCACCAAGGATCGGGACACCTTTCCGAAAAACTGTTTTTT. Translation gives CASSHQGSGHLSEKLFF.